Below are 30 T cell receptor beta chains sequenced from a single sample in a study of blood T cell repertoires in COVID-19. Repertoires were generated with immunoSEQ multiplex PCR, while TCRdb's copy carries only in-frame clones and drops some. This table has 200,000 to 250,000 clones, about 90% appearing once. The specimen sequenced was peripheral blood. These receptors all stem from a young man with COVID-19, enrolled during active disease.

The chain has TRBV10-3 and TRBJ2-1, with 11 bases lining up with TRBD1. The ends lost 7 bases at V and 8 bases at J; junction bases unmatched: 7. The CDR3 extends over 14 amino acids. Germline V gives CDR1 ENHRY, CDR2 SYGVKD. DNA of the CDR3: TGTGCCATCACCTCCAGGACAGGGGGCCATGAGCAGTTCTTC. This sequence encodes CAITSRTGGHEQFF.

This chain joins TRBV5-1 and TRBJ2-5; D unclear. Germline V gene data show CDR1 as SGHRS and CDR2 as YFSETQ. V was trimmed by 0 bases and J by 3 bases, leaving 12 bases between them. The CDR3 has 15 residues. CDR3 nucleotide sequence: TGCGCCAGCAGCTTGGGCGGAACCTCTAAAGAGACCCAGTACTTC. This codes for CASSLGGTSKETQYF.

The chain links TRBV5-5 to TRBJ1-2, with D perhaps TRBD1 (5 bases). This CDR3 contains 14 residues. The germline CDR1 and CDR2 sequences are SGHKS and YYEKEE (reference sequence). Deletions cut 3 bases from V and 1 base from J, with 10 bases between. CDR3 bases: TGTGCCAGCAGCTGGGAGGACATTAACTATGGCTACACCTTC. Residues: CASSWEDINYGYTF.

V and J are TRBV2 and TRBJ1-5; the match to TRBD1 covers 8 bases. The V and J ends lost 3 bases and 6 bases, in that order; junction bases with no gene match: 19. The germline V gene encodes CDR1 SNHLY and CDR2 FYNNEI. This CDR3 has 19 residues. CDR3 region: CASSDEGRWGGQGGQPQHF. DNA of the CDR3: TGTGCCAGCAGTGATGAGGGCAGGTGGGGCGGACAGGGAGGTCAGCCCCAGCATTTT.

The chain employs TRBV2 and TRBJ1-5, with TRBD1 as a possible D gene (6 bases). Germline CDR1 is SNHLY and CDR2 is FYNNEI. CDR3 length: 16 amino acids. V lost 1 base to trimming and J lost 9 bases, with 19 bases between them. The CDR3 sequence: CASSEEGGRHRLPQHF. CDR3 coding DNA: TGTGCCAGCAGTGAAGAAGGGGGACGGCACAGGCTGCCCCAGCATTTT.

This clone has a handful of counts. The chain recombines TRBV5-1 with TRBJ2-2; TRBD1 agrees at 7 bases. Germline V gene lookup returns CDR1 SGHRS and CDR2 YFSETQ. V shed 0 bases and J 4 bases; nucleotides not matched to a gene: 3. The CDR3 consists of 15 residues. The CDR3 bases are TGCGCCAGCAGCTTGGAGGGGGCCACCACCGGGGAGCTGTTTTTT. Protein: CASSLEGATTGELFF.

The chain is built from TRBV6-1 and TRBJ1-1; D not certain. CDR3 size: 13 residues. Germline assignment: CDR1 MNHNS and CDR2 SASEGT. The V end was cut by 2 bases, the J end by 0 bases, with 4 bases between. The CDR3 reads CASSERVNTEAFF. The CDR3 bases are TGTGCCAGCAGTGAAAGAGTGAACACTGAAGCTTTCTTT.

The rearrangement uses TRBV19 and TRBJ2-5; TRBD2 matches 10 bases. The length of the CDR3 is 16 residues. CDR1 is LNHDA, CDR2 SQIVND, per germline (reference sequence). V was pared by 1 base and J by 3 bases, with 5 bases of the junction left unmatched. This CDR3 reads CASSIGLAGAKETQYF. The CDR3 region has the DNA TGTGCCAGTAGTATAGGGCTAGCGGGGGCGAAAGAGACCCAGTACTTC. Using reference TRBV19 and TRBJ2-5 for the parts outside the CDR3, the full variable domain is DGGITQSPKYLFRKEGQNVTLSCEQNLNHDAMYWYRQDPGQGLRLIYYSQIVNDFQKGDIAEGYSVSREKKESFPLTVTSAQKNPTAFYLCASSIGLAGAKETQYFGPGTRLLVL.

Remarks on this clone: A much larger clone differs by one base, so this may be a read error. CDR3 residues: CASSPTRGGGGAHEQYF. Written as DNA, the CDR3 is TGTGCCAGCAGCCCTACCCGGGGGGGCGGGGGGGCCCACGAGCAGTACTTC. The chain has TRBV3-1 (or the pseudogene TRBV3-2) and TRBJ2-7; TRBD2 aligns across 9 bases. Per the germline V gene, CDR1 is LGHDT and CDR2 is YNNKEL (reference sequence). This CDR3 has 17 residues. V gave up 4 bases and J gave up 5 bases; unmatched junction bases: 15.

The chain is built from TRBV9 and TRBJ1-4, with D tentatively TRBD1 (6 bases). The V gene lost 4 bases and the J gene lost 4 bases, with 14 bases spanning the gap. This CDR3 has 15 amino acids. Germline CDR1 and CDR2: SGDLS and YYNGEE. DNA for the CDR3: TGTGCCAGCAGCCCAGGGGACAAGCTTAATGAAAAACTGTTTTTT. It codes for CASSPGDKLNEKLFF.

The rearrangement uses TRBV19 and TRBJ2-7; 7 bases line up with TRBD1. V dropped 10 bases and J dropped 5; count of bases not matched to a gene: 11. Germline V gene lookup returns CDR1 LNHDA and CDR2 SQIVND (reference sequence). CDR3 length: 13 residues. CDR3 amino acids: CATSQGVGDEQYF. DNA for the CDR3: TGTGCCACCTCGCAGGGGGTCGGCGACGAGCAGTACTTC.

The chain employs TRBV4-1 and TRBJ2-1, with D unclear. The V gene's germline CDR1 is MGHRA and CDR2 YSYEKL. The V and J ends lost 4 bases and 1 base respectively, with 11 bases between them. The CDR3 consists of 15 residues. For the CDR3, the DNA is TGCGCCAGCAGCCCACACACCATTTCCTACAATGAGCAGTTCTTC. Encoded protein: CASSPHTISYNEQFF.

The rearrangement joins TRBV12-5 to TRBJ1-2; D call uncertain. This CDR3 contains 13 residues. Looked up from germline, CDR1 is LGHNT and CDR2 is FRNRAP. Trimming pared 4 bases from V and 5 bases from J, leaving 11 bases between. The CDR3 loop reads CASGSAGIYGYTF. The CDR3 DNA sequence: TGTGCTAGTGGTTCGGCGGGTATTTATGGCTACACCTTC.

The chain is built from TRBV27 and TRBJ2-3, with 9 bases identical to TRBD2. CDR3 length: 15 residues. The trim removed 6 bases at V and 10 bases at J, leaving 14 bases unmatched. Germline CDR1 MNHEY, CDR2 SMNVEV (reference sequence). The CDR3 DNA reads TGTGCCAGCAGCCTTAGCGGGGGCCTCTCTCAAGCGCAGTATTTT. Amino acid sequence: CASSLSGGLSQAQYF.

This clone was counted once. Written as DNA, the CDR3 is TGTGCCAGTAGAACAGGGGGCGACTATGGCTACACCTTC. This sequence encodes CASRTGGDYGYTF. This rearrangement joins TRBV19 to TRBJ1-2, with 9 bases aligning to TRBD1. Trimming at V came to 6 bases and at J to 3 bases, leaving 2 bases not matched to a gene. There are 13 residues in the CDR3. In germline, CDR1 is LNHDA, CDR2 SQIVND (reference sequence).

The chain is built from TRBV3-1 (or the pseudogene TRBV3-2) and TRBJ2-3, with D perhaps matching TRBD2 (5 bases). In germline, CDR1 is LGHDT, CDR2 YNNKEL (reference sequence). Trimming removed 6 bases at V and 0 bases at J, with 10 bases between. The CDR3 covers 14 residues. The CDR3 loop reads CASRPGSSTDTQYF. CDR3 nucleotide sequence: TGTGCCAGCAGACCGGGATCTAGCACAGATACGCAGTATTTT.

The chain recombines TRBV5-4 with TRBJ1-1, with TRBD1 identical over 8 bases. V was pared by 4 bases and J by 4 bases, with 3 bases of the junction left unmatched. Germline assignment: CDR1 SGHNT and CDR2 YYREEE (reference sequence). CDR3 length: 13 amino acids. CDR3 amino acids: CASSPGGPTEAFF. The CDR3 DNA reads as TGTGCCAGCAGCCCAGGGGGCCCCACTGAAGCTTTCTTT.

The chain couples TRBV5-1 to TRBJ2-3, with 9 bases that match TRBD2. CDR1 and CDR2 from the germline V gene are SGHRS and YFSETQ. The length of the CDR3 is 19 residues. After removal of 4 bases from V and 1 base from J, the junction contained 16 bases not matched to a gene. The CDR3 sequence is CASSPLPLAGFRGTDTQYF. The DNA of the CDR3 is TGCGCCAGCAGCCCGCTCCCTCTAGCGGGGTTTAGGGGCACAGATACGCAGTATTTT.

V and J are TRBV7-9 and TRBJ2-2; maybe TRBD1 (5 bases). V lost 2 bases and J lost 3, with 13 bases in between. This CDR3 region has 16 residues. Per the germline V gene, CDR1 is SEHNR and CDR2 is FQNEAQ (reference sequence). CDR3 coding DNA: TGTGCCAGCAGCTTAAGAAGGGGCTCTTACACCGGGGAGCTGTTTTTT. Its protein is CASSLRRGSYTGELFF.

This CDR3 reads CASSMGKTPGSEAFF. The CDR3 nucleotides are TGTGCCAGTAGTATGGGCAAGACACCCGGCTCTGAAGCTTTCTTT. The genes are TRBV19 and TRBJ1-1; D is unresolved. V dropped 3 bases and J dropped 6 bases, with 17 bases sitting between them. The CDR3 has 15 residues. Germline V gene data show CDR1 as LNHDA and CDR2 as SQIVND (reference sequence).

Of note for this clone: Other DNA sequences in this specimen translate into the identical CDR3. The rearrangement uses TRBV9 and TRBJ2-3; D call uncertain. The CDR3 contains 14 residues. Germline CDR1 reads SGDLS; CDR2 reads YYNGEE. Trimming left V 2 bases short and J 0 bases short, with 7 bases between. The CDR3 DNA sequence: TGTGCCAGCAGCGTGCGAACTAGCACAGATACGCAGTATTTT. It translates to CASSVRTSTDTQYF.

The chain links TRBV3-1 (or the pseudogene TRBV3-2) to TRBJ1-4, with D maybe TRBD1 (5 bases). Trimming pared 3 bases from V and 6 bases from J, leaving 14 bases between. The CDR3 has 15 amino acids. CDR1 LGHDT and CDR2 YNNKEL come from the germline V gene (reference sequence). The CDR3 is CASSHRGARDEKLFF. The CDR3 DNA is TGTGCCAGCAGCCACCGTGGGGCAAGAGATGAAAAACTGTTTTTT.

This rearrangement joins TRBV19 to TRBJ1-2; 11 bases match TRBD1. The germline V gene encodes CDR1 LNHDA and CDR2 SQIVND (reference sequence). CDR3 size: 15 residues. Losses at the gene ends were 5 bases for V and 4 bases for J; bases not matched to a gene: 6. This CDR3 reads CASSPRTGGFYGYTF. The CDR3, as DNA: TGTGCCAGTAGTCCCAGGACAGGGGGCTTCTATGGCTACACCTTC. The variable domain in full, with the rest retrieved from reference TRBV19 and TRBJ1-2, is DGGITQSPKYLFRKEGQNVTLSCEQNLNHDAMYWYRQDPGQGLRLIYYSQIVNDFQKGDIAEGYSVSREKKESFPLTVTSAQKNPTAFYLCASSPRTGGFYGYTFGSGTRLTVV.

This chain uses TRBV14 with TRBJ1-4, with D uncertain. Germline V gene sequence: CDR1 SGHDN, CDR2 FVKESK. The CDR3 contains 13 residues. V was shortened by 1 base and J by 7 bases, with 7 bases between the two germline ends. The CDR3 DNA is TGTGCCAGCAGCCAAGTGGGGAGTGAAAAACTGTTTTTT. Its translation is CASSQVGSEKLFF.

This sequence joins TRBV25-1 and TRBJ1-3; no firm D call. The V and J ends lost 8 bases and 0 bases respectively, with 5 bases between them. The CDR3 loop spans 12 amino acids. Germline CDR1 MGHDK, CDR2 SYGVNS. The CDR3 sequence is CASRSSGNTIYF. The CDR3, as DNA: TGTGCCAGCCGGAGCTCTGGAAACACCATATATTTT.

This rearrangement joins TRBV19 to TRBJ1-5, with 9 bases identical to TRBD1. V was clipped by 8 bases and J by 1 base; unmatched bases: 9. Germline V gene data show CDR1 as LNHDA and CDR2 as SQIVND (reference sequence). This CDR3 spans 16 amino acids. CDR3 DNA sequence: TGTGCCAGTCAGGGACAGGGAGGGTTGAGCAATCAGCCCCAGCATTTT. Protein: CASQGQGGLSNQPQHF.

The rearrangement links TRBV6-5 to TRBJ1-1; D gene uncertain. CDR1 and CDR2 (germline): MNHEY, SVGAGI. V was cut by 7 bases and J by 0 bases, with 9 bases left in between. This CDR3 has 13 residues. Here the CDR3 DNA reads TGTGCCAGCACCCCCTATATGAACACTGAAGCTTTCTTT. Translation gives CASTPYMNTEAFF.

This clone was seen just once. The genes are TRBV9 and TRBJ2-3; 8 nucleotides match TRBD2. Trimming cost V 1 base and J 0 bases; bases outside gene matches: 13. Germline V gene lookup returns CDR1 SGDLS and CDR2 YYNGEE. CDR3 length: 19 amino acids. CDR3 sequence: CASSVSSGTRYTSTDTQYF. The CDR3 bases are TGTGCCAGCAGCGTATCCTCGGGGACTAGATATACTAGCACAGATACGCAGTATTTT.

This chain connects TRBV11-2 to TRBJ1-6, with D hard to call. Germline CDR1 reads SGHAT; CDR2 reads FQNNGV. This CDR3 is 13 amino acids long. V gave up 1 base and J gave up 7 bases, with 5 bases separating them. In nucleotides, the CDR3 is TGTGCCAGCAGCTTAGGTAGCAATTCACCCCTCCACTTT. Encoded protein: CASSLGSNSPLHF. The full variable domain, completed using reference TRBV11-2 and TRBJ1-6, is EAGVAQSPRYKIIEKRQSVAFWCNPISGHATLYWYQQILGQGPKLLIQFQNNGVVDDSQLPKDRFSAERLKGVDSTLKIQPAKLEDSAVYLCASSLGSNSPLHFGNGTRLTVT.

This rearrangement joins TRBV11-2 to TRBJ2-5, with TRBD1 matching over 7 bases. The ends lost 4 bases at V and 2 bases at J; junction bases unmatched: 4. Germline V gene data show CDR1 as SGHAT and CDR2 as FQNNGV. The length of the CDR3 is 14 residues. The DNA of the CDR3 is TGTGCCAGCAGCTCGGGACAGACACAAGAGACCCAGTACTTC. Its translation: CASSSGQTQETQYF. Combining the CDR3 with reference TRBV11-2 and TRBJ2-5 gives the whole variable domain EAGVAQSPRYKIIEKRQSVAFWCNPISGHATLYWYQQILGQGPKLLIQFQNNGVVDDSQLPKDRFSAERLKGVDSTLKIQPAKLEDSAVYLCASSSGQTQETQYFGPGTRLLVL.